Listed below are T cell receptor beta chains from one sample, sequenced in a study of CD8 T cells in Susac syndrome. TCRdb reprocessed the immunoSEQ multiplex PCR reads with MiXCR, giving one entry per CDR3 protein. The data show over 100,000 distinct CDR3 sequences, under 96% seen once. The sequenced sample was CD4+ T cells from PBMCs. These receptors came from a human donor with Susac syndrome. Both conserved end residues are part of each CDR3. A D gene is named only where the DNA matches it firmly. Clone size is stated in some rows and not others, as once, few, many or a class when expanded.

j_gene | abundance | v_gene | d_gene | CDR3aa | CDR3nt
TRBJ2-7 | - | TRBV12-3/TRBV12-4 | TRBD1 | CASSTRDRPSYEQYF | TGTGCCAGCAGCACCCGGGACAGGCCCTCCTACGAGCAGTACTTC
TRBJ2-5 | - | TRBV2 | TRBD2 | CAGSGTSGMVGETQYF | TGTGCCGGGTCCGGGACTAGCGGGATGGTTGGAGAGACCCAGTACTTC
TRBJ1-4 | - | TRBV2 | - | CASSDLGEGQGQKLFF | TGTGCCAGCAGTGATCTTGGGGAGGGGCAGGGTCAAAAACTGTTTTTT
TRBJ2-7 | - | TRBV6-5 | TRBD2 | CASSGRNSYEQYF | TGTGCCAGCAGCGGGAGGAACTCCTACGAGCAGTACTTC
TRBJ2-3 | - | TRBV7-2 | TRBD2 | CASSSGLAGSVTQYF | TGTGCCAGCAGCTCGGGACTAGCGGGAAGCGTGACGCAGTATTTT
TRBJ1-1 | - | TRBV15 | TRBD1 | CATSRGDRGYEAFF | TGTGCCACCAGCAGAGGAGACAGGGGGTATGAAGCTTTCTTT
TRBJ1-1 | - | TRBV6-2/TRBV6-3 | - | CASSYMIQSTEAFF | TGTGCCAGCAGTTATATGATCCAGAGCACTGAAGCTTTCTTT
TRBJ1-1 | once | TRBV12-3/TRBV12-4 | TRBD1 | CASSLGQGVTEAFF | TGTGCCAGCAGTTTGGGGCAGGGGGTGACTGAAGCTTTCTTT
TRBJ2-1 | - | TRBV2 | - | CASLQEGAVYNEQFF | TGTGCCAGCCTGCAGGAGGGAGCGGTCTACAATGAGCAGTTCTTC
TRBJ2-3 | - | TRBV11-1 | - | CASSLFRSGDIVADTQYF | TGTGCCAGCAGCTTATTTCGTTCAGGGGACATCGTCGCAGATACGCAGTATTTT
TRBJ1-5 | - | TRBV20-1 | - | CSASREQPQHF | TGCAGTGCTAGTAGAGAGCAGCCCCAGCATTTT
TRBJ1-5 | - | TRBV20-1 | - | CSARDLGQPQHF | TGCAGTGCTAGAGATCTCGGTCAGCCCCAGCATTTT
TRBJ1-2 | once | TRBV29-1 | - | CSATVNLGYTF | TGCAGCGCTACAGTGAATTTGGGCTACACCTTC
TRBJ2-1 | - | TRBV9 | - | CASSKAEGGYNEQFF | TGTGCCAGCAGCAAAGCTGAAGGAGGGTACAATGAGCAGTTCTTC
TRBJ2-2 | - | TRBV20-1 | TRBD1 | CSALQGPGELFF | TGCAGTGCTTTACAGGGGCCGGGGGAGCTGTTTTTT
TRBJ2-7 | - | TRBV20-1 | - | CSANQAGRYEQYF | TGCAGTGCCAACCAGGCGGGGCGCTACGAGCAGTACTTC
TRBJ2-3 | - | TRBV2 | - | CASATGRTDTQYF | TGTGCCAGTGCGACAGGGAGGACAGATACGCAGTATTTT
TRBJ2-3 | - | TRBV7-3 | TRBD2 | CASSSQRGSTDTQYF | TGTGCCAGCAGCTCACAGCGGGGCAGCACAGATACGCAGTATTTT
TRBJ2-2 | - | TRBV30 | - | CAFALLTGELFF | TGTGCCTTCGCCCTCCTCACAGGGGAGCTGTTTTTT
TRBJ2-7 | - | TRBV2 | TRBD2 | CASSYAGTSGKEQYF | TGTGCCAGCAGTTACGCCGGGACTAGCGGGAAAGAGCAGTACTTC
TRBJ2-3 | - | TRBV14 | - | CASSQDRLLDTQYF | TGTGCCAGCAGCCAAGATAGGCTGCTGGATACGCAGTATTTT
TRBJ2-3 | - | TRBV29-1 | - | CSVERFQGMGADTQYF | TGCAGCGTTGAACGATTCCAGGGTATGGGGGCAGATACGCAGTATTTT
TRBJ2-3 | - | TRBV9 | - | CASSVGVKDTQYF | TGTGCCAGCAGCGTAGGAGTGAAAGATACGCAGTATTTT
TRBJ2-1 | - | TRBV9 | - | CASTPDEGLAEQFF | TGTGCCAGCACCCCGGATGAAGGGTTGGCTGAGCAGTTCTTC
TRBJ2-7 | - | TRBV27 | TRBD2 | CASISGRYEQYF | TGTGCCAGCATAAGCGGGAGATACGAGCAGTACTTC
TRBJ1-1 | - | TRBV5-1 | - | CASSLTLTEAFF | TGCGCCAGCAGCTTGACGCTAACTGAAGCTTTCTTT
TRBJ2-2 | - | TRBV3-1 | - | CASRTTPNTGELFF | TGTGCCAGCAGGACGACACCTAACACCGGGGAGCTGTTTTTT
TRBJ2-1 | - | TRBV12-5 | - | CASGSDPDGYNEQFF | TGTGCTAGTGGTTCCGACCCCGACGGATACAATGAGCAGTTCTTC
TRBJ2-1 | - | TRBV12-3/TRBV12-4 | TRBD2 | CASSLWGLAEYNEQFF | TGTGCCAGCAGCCTATGGGGACTAGCAGAGTACAATGAGCAGTTCTTC
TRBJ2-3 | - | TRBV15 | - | CATSNTGKTDTQYF | TGTGCCACCAGCAATACAGGGAAGACAGATACGCAGTATTTT
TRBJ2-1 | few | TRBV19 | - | CASSIKDSYYNEQFF | TGTGCCAGTAGTATAAAAGACAGTTACTACAATGAGCAGTTCTTC
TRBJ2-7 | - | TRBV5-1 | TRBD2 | CASSLSGPRDYSSYEQYF | TGCGCCAGCAGCTTGTCAGGCCCCCGGGACTACAGCTCCTACGAGCAGTACTTC
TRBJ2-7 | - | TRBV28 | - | CASSDNYEQYF | TGTGCCAGCAGTGACAACTACGAGCAGTACTTC
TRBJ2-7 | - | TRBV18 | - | CASSPGRNTYEQYF | TGTGCCAGCTCACCAGGGCGCAATACCTACGAGCAGTACTTC
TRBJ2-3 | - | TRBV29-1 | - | CSVLTTDTQYF | TGCAGCGTATTGACCACAGATACGCAGTATTTT
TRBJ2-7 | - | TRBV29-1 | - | CSVIAPSYEQYF | TGCAGCGTCATAGCCCCCTCCTACGAGCAGTACTTC
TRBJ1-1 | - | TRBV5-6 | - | CASSRRTVGHTEAFF | TGTGCCAGCAGCCGAAGGACCGTCGGTCACACTGAAGCTTTCTTT
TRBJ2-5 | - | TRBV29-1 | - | CSVAGGSAIQETQYF | TGCAGCGTTGCCGGCGGCTCGGCCATACAAGAGACCCAGTACTTC
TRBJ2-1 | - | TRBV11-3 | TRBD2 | CASSSDSSGRARF | TGTGCCAGCAGCTCCGACTCTAGCGGGAGAGCGCGCTTC
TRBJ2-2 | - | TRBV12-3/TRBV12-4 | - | CASSASLTGELFF | TGTGCCAGCAGCGCGTCCCTCACCGGGGAGCTGTTTTTT
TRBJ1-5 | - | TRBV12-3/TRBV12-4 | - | CASSYWNQPQHF | TGTGCCAGCAGTTACTGGAATCAGCCCCAGCATTTT
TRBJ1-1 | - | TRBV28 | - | CASSRGGSNTEAFF | TGTGCCAGCAGCCGGGGGGGATCGAACACTGAAGCTTTCTTT
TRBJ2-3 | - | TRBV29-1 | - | CSVVGNSGTDTQYF | TGCAGCGTTGTGGGGAACTCGGGCACAGATACGCAGTATTTT
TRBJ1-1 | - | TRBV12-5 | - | CASGFPNTEAFF | TGTGCTAGTGGTTTTCCGAACACTGAAGCTTTCTTT
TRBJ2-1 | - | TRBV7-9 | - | CASSLSVEQFF | TGTGCCAGCAGCTTATCAGTTGAGCAGTTCTTC
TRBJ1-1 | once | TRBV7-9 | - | CASSSPHTVSAFF | TGTGCCAGCAGTTCCCCTCACACAGTGAGTGCTTTCTTT
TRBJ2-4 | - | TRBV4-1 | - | CASSQGTAKNIQYF | TGCGCCAGCAGCCAAGGAACAGCCAAAAACATTCAGTACTTC
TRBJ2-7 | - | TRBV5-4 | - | CASSPTGSHTYEQYF | TGTGCCAGCAGCCCAACAGGGTCCCACACCTACGAGCAGTACTTC